This T cell receptor beta chain was sequenced in a study of shared clonotypes between healthy human individuals. The wider study: Researchers assigned three CD4 naive, three CD4 memory, two CD8 naive and one CD8 memory plate to each donor.

In regard to this clone: Other DNA sequences in the sample encode the same CDR3.

Positively selected for CCR7, the CD45RO-negative cells used as naive CD8 cells excluded terminally differentiated effector memory CD45RA+ cells. Repertoires were generated with immunoSEQ multiplex PCR, while TCRdb's copy carries only in-frame clones and drops some. Here the sample spans 1.5 million to 2.5 million clones, approximately 94% being singletons. Germline V gene lookup returns CDR1 MGHDK and CDR2 SYGVNS. V was clipped by 3 bases and J by 5 bases; unmatched bases: 6. The CDR3 is 14 residues long. The sequence derives from a man between 18 and 35 years old in good health. Sequences were obtained from naive CD8+ T cells sorted from blood. This chain connects TRBV25-1 to TRBJ2-5; 7 nucleotides line up with TRBD1. The CDR3 DNA reads as TGTGCCAGCAGTGACCGGACAGGACGGGAGACCCAGTACTTC. Its protein product is CASSDRTGRETQYF.